Each of the 12 T cell receptor beta chains below was sequenced from the same sample in a study of blood T cell repertoires in COVID-19. Sequencing used immunoSEQ multiplex PCR; TCRdb keeps in-frame clones, though not all of them. Of approximately 250,000 clones in the sample, 85% to 90% were seen once. The sequencing input was PBMCs or T cells enriched from blood (not recorded which). These receptor sequences come from a woman younger than 45 with acute COVID-19.

J is TRBJ2-5 and V is TRBV4-1; D unclear. From germline, CDR1 is MGHRA and CDR2 YSYEKL. The CDR3 length is 15 residues. The germline V and J ends were trimmed by 6 bases and 1 base, with 15 bases remaining between them. The CDR3 DNA is TGCGCCAGCAGGATCACGAACGGTGTCCAAGAGACCCAGTACTTC. Its protein product is CASRITNGVQETQYF.

This chain connects TRBV27 to TRBJ2-1; D gene unclear. The CDR3 spans 15 residues. Germline V lookup: CDR1 MNHEY, CDR2 SMNVEV (reference sequence). Trimming took off 1 base at V and 6 bases at J, with 13 bases between the two ends. The CDR3 nucleotides are TGTGCCAGCAGTTTATATTTAGACCTAGGCAATGAGCAGTTCTTC. Translating gives CASSLYLDLGNEQFF.

The V and J genes are TRBV29-1 and TRBJ1-1; D unresolved. Germline V gives CDR1 SQVTM, CDR2 ANQGSEA. V was pared by 8 bases and J by 4 bases, with 11 bases between. This CDR3 contains 11 residues. For the CDR3, the DNA is TGCAGCTTCAGATCGGGCACTGAAGCTTTCTTT. This sequence encodes CSFRSGTEAFF. The variable domain in full, with the rest retrieved from reference TRBV29-1 and TRBJ1-1, is SAVISQKPSRDICQRGTSLTIQCQVDSQVTMMFWYRQQPGQSLTLIATANQGSEATYESGFVIDKFPISRPNLTFSTLTVSNMSPEDSSIYLCSFRSGTEAFFGQGTRLTVV.

The CDR3 DNA is TGCGCCAGCAGCTTGGCAAGCAATCAGCCCCAGCATTTT. It translates to CASSLASNQPQHF. This chain uses TRBV5-1 with TRBJ1-5; D is uncertain. Germline loops: CDR1 SGHRS, CDR2 YFSETQ. Trimming pared 0 bases from V and 1 base from J, leaving 2 bases between. CDR3 length: 13 amino acids.

This rearrangement joins TRBV27 to TRBJ2-7; no clear D. V shed 6 bases and J shed 4 bases, with 22 bases lying between them. CDR3 length equals 16 residues. Germline CDR1 is MNHEY and CDR2 is SMNVEV (reference sequence). The CDR3, as DNA: TGTGCCAGCAGATCAAGCGCTGGATCATTCGTATACGAGCAGTACTTC. Protein: CASRSSAGSFVYEQYF.

This chain connects TRBV28 to TRBJ1-6, with a tentative D call TRBD1 (6 bases). Per the germline V gene, CDR1 is MDHEN and CDR2 is SYDVKM. CDR3 length: 14 amino acids. Trimming took off 5 bases at V and 4 bases at J, with 9 bases between the two ends. The CDR3 nucleotides read TGTGCCAGCAGTCTAGGACAGTATAATTCACCCCTCCACTTT. This encodes CASSLGQYNSPLHF. Full variable domain (rest looked up from reference TRBV28 and TRBJ1-6): DVKVTQSSRYLVKRTGEKVFLECVQDMDHENMFWYRQDPGLGLRLIYFSYDVKMKEKGDIPEGYSVSREKKERFSLILESASTNQTSMYLCASSLGQYNSPLHFGNGTRLTVT.

This chain uses TRBV29-1 with TRBJ2-3; 8 bases fit TRBD2. The germline V gene has CDR1 SQVTM and CDR2 ANQGSEA. The CDR3 covers 15 residues. The V and J ends lost 4 bases and 6 bases, in that order; junction bases with no gene match: 12. The CDR3 region is CSVVSIGRAGDTQYF. The CDR3 DNA sequence: TGCAGCGTTGTGAGTATCGGGAGGGCCGGGGATACGCAGTATTTT.

This clone was counted a single time. The chain is built from TRBV3-1 (or the pseudogene TRBV3-2) and TRBJ2-7; TRBD2 is a possible D gene (5 bases). V lost 1 base, J lost 5 bases, and 15 bases lay in between. Germline-derived CDR1 and CDR2 are LGHDT and YNNKEL (reference sequence). This CDR3 has 15 amino acids. The DNA of the CDR3 is TGTGCCAGCAGCCAAGGAACTAGTTCCCCCCACGAGCAGTACTTC. The encoded protein is CASSQGTSSPHEQYF.

This chain's CDR3 is CASSPTVLVLNGYTF. Here the CDR3 DNA reads TGTGCCAGCAGCCCCACTGTTCTGGTACTAAATGGCTACACCTTC. The chain has TRBV7-9 and TRBJ1-2, with no clear D. Germline V gene data show CDR1 as SEHNR and CDR2 as FQNEAQ (reference sequence). Trimming took off 5 bases at V and 6 bases at J, with 19 bases between the two ends. This CDR3 contains 15 residues. Together with reference TRBV7-9 and TRBJ1-2, the CDR3 gives the full variable domain: DTGVSQNPRHKITKRGQNVTFRCDPISEHNRLYWYRQTLGQGPEFLTYFQNEAQLEKSRLLSDRFSAERPKGSFSTLEIQRTEQGDSAMYLCASSPTVLVLNGYTFGSGTRLTVV.

The chain joins TRBV10-3 to TRBJ1-5; 10 bases are shared with TRBD1. Losses at the gene ends were 3 bases for V and 0 bases for J; bases not matched to a gene: 2. The CDR3 has 16 residues. Germline CDR1 and CDR2: ENHRY and SYGVKD. In nucleotides, the CDR3 is TGTGCCATCAGTGACGGACAGGGGGTTAGCAATCAGCCCCAGCATTTT. Its translation: CAISDGQGVSNQPQHF.

The chain uses TRBV5-1 and TRBJ2-7; D is unresolved. The CDR3 has 11 amino acids. Germline-derived CDR1 and CDR2 are SGHRS and YFSETQ. V was trimmed by 4 bases and J by 3 bases, leaving 5 bases between them. CDR3: CASSTDYEQYF. DNA for the CDR3: TGCGCCAGCAGCACAGACTACGAGCAGTACTTC.

This clone appeared once. V gene TRBV28 combines with J gene TRBJ2-7; D not resolved. This CDR3 contains 13 residues. V was shortened by 2 bases and J by 0 bases, with 5 bases between the two germline ends. Germline V CDR1 and CDR2: MDHEN, SYDVKM. The DNA for the CDR3 is TGTGCCAGCAGTTTAATCGGCTCCTACGAGCAGTACTTC. This codes for CASSLIGSYEQYF.